This T cell receptor beta chain was identified during a study of T-cell memory formation after mild COVID-19. In the study overall: Largely, the TCR clusters proved donor specific.

One entry per CDR3 protein results from TCRdb running MiXCR on the 5' RACE reads. The sample yields 400,000 to 500,000 distinct CDR3 sequences, approximately 24% seen once. Germline V lookup: CDR1 MNHEY, CDR2 SMNVEV (reference sequence). The V and J ends lost 5 bases and 7 bases respectively, with 21 bases between them. The CDR3 totals 16 residues. The sequenced material came from PBMCs or a T cell subset sorted from them (not recorded which). This rearrangement joins TRBV27 to TRBJ2-1; D might be TRBD1 (5 bases). The sequence derives from an adult woman who had mild COVID-19 (a few samples of this study predate the infection). Cell type and time point are not known. CDR3 residues: CASSPLGFARTNEQFF. The CDR3 coding sequence is TGTGCCAGCAGTCCCTTAGGGTTTGCGCGGACAAATGAGCAGTTCTTC.